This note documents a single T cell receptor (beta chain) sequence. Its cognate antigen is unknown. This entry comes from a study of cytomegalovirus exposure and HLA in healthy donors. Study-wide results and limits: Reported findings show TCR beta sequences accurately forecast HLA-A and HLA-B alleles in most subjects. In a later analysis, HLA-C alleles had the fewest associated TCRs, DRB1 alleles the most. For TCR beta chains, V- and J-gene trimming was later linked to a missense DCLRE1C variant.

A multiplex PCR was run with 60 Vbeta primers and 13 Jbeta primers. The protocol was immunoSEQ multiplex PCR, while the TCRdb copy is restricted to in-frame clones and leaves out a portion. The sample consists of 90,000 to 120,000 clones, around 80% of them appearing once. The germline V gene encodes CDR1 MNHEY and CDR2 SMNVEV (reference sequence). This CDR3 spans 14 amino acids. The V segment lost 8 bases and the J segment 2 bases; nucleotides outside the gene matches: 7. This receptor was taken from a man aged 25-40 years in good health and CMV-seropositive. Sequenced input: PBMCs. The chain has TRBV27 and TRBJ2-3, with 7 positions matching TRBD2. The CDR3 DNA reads TGTGCCAGCCGGGAGCGGGGCTTCACAGATACGCAGTATTTT. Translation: CASRERGFTDTQYF.